This T cell receptor beta chain was captured in a study of human versus mouse CDR3 diversity and MHC coevolution. The study's findings and limits: Clonal inequality was lowest in two of the three human donors. iCHAO1 estimated the human TCR beta repertoire at 1.5 million to 2 million clonotypes.

Naive CD4 T cells, CD45RO-negative and CD62L-positive, were flow-sorted from PBMCs. TCRdb's copy holds only in-frame clones and misses some; the assay was immunoSEQ multiplex PCR. Of about 81,000 clones in the sample, around 93% are singletons; the top ten hold 1.2% to 1.5%. There are 17 residues in the CDR3. Germline CDR1 reads MDHEN; CDR2 reads SYDVKM. This clone has only one observation. No antigen is known for it. Its ends do not fully match the called genes, so a read error is possible. Sequenced material: naive CD4+ T cells from blood. The subset is: CD45RO-negative CD62L-positive naive CD4 T cells. The TCR comes from a person aged 30 to 70 in good health. The rearrangement links TRBV28 to TRBJ2-4; 12 bases line up with TRBD1. The CDR3 is CAGSQGQGAIAKNIQYF. The CDR3 DNA reads TGTGCCGGCAGTCAGGGACAGGGGGCGATAGCCAAAAACATTCAGTACTTC.